A single sample is the source of the 16 T cell receptor beta chains below, sequenced in a study of blood T cells in healthy people across ages. Combining a sample-barcoded 5' primer with a J-beta primer mix, a second PCR ran for roughly 7 to 12 cycles. TCRdb reprocessed the 5' RACE reads via MiXCR and lists one record per CDR3 protein. This table holds around 970,000 distinct CDR3 sequences, roughly half found once. The sample consisted of blood. All receptors derive from an older woman in good health.

The chain's CDR3 is CASSAGLLETQYF. CDR3 sequence (DNA): TGTGCCAGCAGCGCGGGACTACTGGAGACCCAGTACTTC. The rearrangement uses TRBV11-2 and TRBJ2-7, with TRBD2 identical over 7 bases. The closer fit of TRBJ2-5 to the DNA end suggests the J call may be wrong. The CDR3 extends over 13 amino acids. The V gene's germline CDR1 is SGHAT and CDR2 FQNNGV.

The chain's CDR3 is CSGGQRSTDTQYF. The CDR3, as DNA: TGCAGTGGGGGACAGCGTAGCACAGATACGCAGTATTTT. The rearrangement joins TRBV20-1 to TRBJ2-3; TRBD1 matches 7 bases. The CDR3 is 13 amino acids. Germline V CDR1 and CDR2: DFQATT, SNEGSKA (reference sequence). Trimming cost V 7 bases and J 0 bases; bases outside gene matches: 4.

Details on this clonotype: This sequence may be a read error, since a much larger clone differs from it by one base. The V and J genes are TRBV29-1 and TRBJ2-5, with D maybe TRBD2 (6 bases). V lost 7 bases and J lost 9, with 18 bases in between. The length of the CDR3 is 12 residues. Germline-derived CDR1 and CDR2 are SQVTM and ANQGSEA. CDR3 DNA: TGCAGCGCGATCCGGGACTTCGACTCCCAGTACTTC. This sequence encodes CSAIRDFDSQYF. The whole variable domain, filled in from reference TRBV29-1 and TRBJ2-5, reads SAVISQKPSRDICQRGTSLTIQCQVDSQVTMMFWYRQQPGQSLTLIATANQGSEATYESGFVIDKFPISRPNLTFSTLTVSNMSPEDSSIYLCSAIRDFDSQYFGPGTRLLVL.

The genes are TRBV9 and TRBJ2-5, with 8 bases fitting TRBD2. Germline V gives CDR1 SGDLS, CDR2 YYNGEE. The CDR3 consists of 15 residues. Losses at the gene ends were 0 bases for V and 5 bases for J; bases not matched to a gene: 6. CDR3 residues: CASSVGAGDGETQYF. DNA of the CDR3: TGTGCCAGCAGCGTAGGAGCGGGAGATGGGGAGACCCAGTACTTC.

This clonotype turned up a few times. The chain carries TRBV29-1 and TRBJ2-7; the D gene could be TRBD1 or TRBD2 (5 bases each). Trimming pared 3 bases from V and 3 bases from J, leaving 12 bases between. The CDR3 is made up of 13 amino acids. The germline V gene encodes CDR1 SQVTM and CDR2 ANQGSEA. This CDR3 reads CSVETGRDYEQYF. The CDR3 DNA is TGCAGCGTTGAGACGGGGCGCGACTACGAGCAGTACTTC.

This clonotype was found a few times. The rearrangement joins TRBV4-2 to TRBJ1-2; D is unclear. V was cut by 1 base and J by 7 bases, with 19 bases left in between. Germline lookup yields CDR1 LGHNA and CDR2 YNFKEQ. The length of the CDR3 is 16 residues. In nucleotides, the CDR3 is TGTGCCAGCAGCCAAGTTCCATTAAGCTCCAGCGGTGGCTACACCTTC. Protein sequence: CASSQVPLSSSGGYTF.

This clonotype was detected a few times. The CDR3 nucleotides are TGTGCCAGCAGCCGTATAGCAGGCAATGAGCAGTTCTTC. Protein sequence: CASSRIAGNEQFF. The chain carries TRBV6-2 or TRBV6-3 and TRBJ2-1; D call uncertain. The V end lost 6 bases, the J end lost 6 bases, and 12 bases lay between the germline ends. CDR3 size: 13 residues. Germline V CDR1 and CDR2: MNHEY, SVGEGT.

The V call is TRBV14, the J call TRBJ1-1; possible D gene TRBD1, 6 bases. Germline CDR1 reads SGHDN; CDR2 reads FVKESK. CDR3 length: 15 residues. The germline V and J ends were trimmed by 3 bases and 1 base, with 12 bases remaining between them. The CDR3 DNA is TGTGCCAGCAGCCACTGGGGGCTCGCGAACACTGAAGCTTTCTTT. Its translation: CASSHWGLANTEAFF.

The V call is TRBV20-1, the J call TRBJ2-7, with TRBD2 identical over 10 bases. The CDR3 length is 14 residues. Germline loops: CDR1 DFQATT, CDR2 SNEGSKA (reference sequence). J lost 6 bases, V lost 1 base, and 6 bases had no gene match. CDR3 DNA sequence: TGCAGTGCTAGAGGGAGCGGGAGGGCTTCCGAGCAGTACTTC. Protein product: CSARGSGRASEQYF.

The V call is TRBV3-1, the J call TRBJ2-1, with no clear D. V shed 1 base and J shed 3 bases, with 19 bases lying between them. Germline V gene lookup returns CDR1 LGHDT and CDR2 YNNKEL (reference sequence). CDR3 length equals 18 residues. The CDR3 coding sequence is TGTGCCAGCAGCCAAGCGGGTGGTCTAGGGATAAGCTACAATGAGCAGTTCTTC. This codes for CASSQAGGLGISYNEQFF.

This clonotype was counted only a few times. The chain recombines TRBV5-1 with TRBJ2-7; TRBD2 aligns across 9 bases. The germline CDR1 and CDR2 sequences are SGHRS and YFSETQ. The CDR3 is made up of 15 amino acids. Trimming took 0 bases from V and 7 from J; bases not matched to a gene: 8. CDR3 sequence (DNA): TGCGCCAGCAGCTTGGATGCGGGAGGGGGCAATGAGCAGTACTTC. It specifies CASSLDAGGGNEQYF.

This clonotype was observed a handful of times. The chain has TRBV6-1 and TRBJ2-1; D is possibly TRBD2 (6 bases). CDR3 length: 18 residues. V lost 6 bases and J lost 9, with 30 bases in between. CDR1 and CDR2 (germline): MNHNS, SASEGT. CDR3 region: CASSPPKPTGTAMGEQFF. The CDR3 bases are TGTGCCAGCAGCCCACCTAAACCGACCGGGACTGCCATGGGTGAGCAGTTCTTC.

J is TRBJ2-3 and V is TRBV4-2; D is uncertain. V lost 3 bases to trimming and J lost 5 bases, with 12 bases between them. There are 14 residues in the CDR3. Germline loops: CDR1 LGHNA, CDR2 YNFKEQ. The CDR3 loop reads CASSQLVSQDTQYF. CDR3 bases: TGTGCCAGCAGCCAGTTAGTTTCACAAGATACGCAGTATTTT.

The rearrangement links TRBV11-2 to TRBJ1-2; 7 positions agree with TRBD1. V was clipped by 1 base and J by 3 bases; unmatched bases: 5. Germline V gene lookup returns CDR1 SGHAT and CDR2 FQNNGV. The CDR3 contains 15 residues. CDR3: CASSLVRQGDYGYTF. The DNA of the CDR3 is TGTGCCAGCAGCTTAGTGCGACAGGGTGACTATGGCTACACCTTC.

V usage is TRBV4-3 and J usage is TRBJ2-1; the match to TRBD2 covers 8 bases. This CDR3 spans 18 amino acids. Germline assignment: CDR1 LGHNA and CDR2 YSLEER. The trim removed 0 bases at V and 2 bases at J, leaving 9 bases unmatched. This CDR3 is CASSQDLASGPAYNEQFF. The CDR3 DNA follows: TGCGCCAGCAGCCAAGATTTGGCTAGCGGGCCGGCCTACAATGAGCAGTTCTTC.

Turning to this clonotype: A much larger clone differs from this one at a single base, so this may be a read error. The chain joins TRBV7-2 to TRBJ2-1, with 11 bases matching TRBD2. The ends lost 5 bases at V and 13 bases at J; junction bases unmatched: 16. The CDR3 has 16 residues. Germline lookup yields CDR1 SGHTA and CDR2 FQGNSA. The CDR3 DNA reads TGTGCCAGCAGCCCCGGACTAGCGGGCGTGGGAGAGACCCAGTTCTTC. Encoded protein: CASSPGLAGVGETQFF.